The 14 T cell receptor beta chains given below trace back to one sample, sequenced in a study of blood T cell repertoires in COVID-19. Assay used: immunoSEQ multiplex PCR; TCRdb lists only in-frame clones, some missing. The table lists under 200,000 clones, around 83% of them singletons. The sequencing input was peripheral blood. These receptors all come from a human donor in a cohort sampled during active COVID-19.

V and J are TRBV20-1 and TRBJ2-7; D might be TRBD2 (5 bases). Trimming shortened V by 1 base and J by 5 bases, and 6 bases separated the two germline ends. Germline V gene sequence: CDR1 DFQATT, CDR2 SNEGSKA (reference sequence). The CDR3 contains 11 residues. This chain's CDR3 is CSARAGNEQYF. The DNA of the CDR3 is TGCAGTGCTAGAGCGGGAAACGAGCAGTACTTC.

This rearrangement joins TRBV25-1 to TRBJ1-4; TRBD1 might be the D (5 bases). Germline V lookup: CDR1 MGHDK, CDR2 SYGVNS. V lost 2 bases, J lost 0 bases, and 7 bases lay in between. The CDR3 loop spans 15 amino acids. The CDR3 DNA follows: TGTGCCAGCAGTGAAACAGGCCCAACTAATGAAAAACTGTTTTTT. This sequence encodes CASSETGPTNEKLFF.

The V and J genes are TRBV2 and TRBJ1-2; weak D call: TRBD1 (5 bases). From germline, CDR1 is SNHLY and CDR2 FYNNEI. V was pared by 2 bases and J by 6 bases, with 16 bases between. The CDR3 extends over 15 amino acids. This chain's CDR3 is CASSESAGPGDGYTF. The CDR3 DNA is TGTGCCAGCAGTGAATCTGCAGGGCCTGGGGATGGCTACACCTTC.

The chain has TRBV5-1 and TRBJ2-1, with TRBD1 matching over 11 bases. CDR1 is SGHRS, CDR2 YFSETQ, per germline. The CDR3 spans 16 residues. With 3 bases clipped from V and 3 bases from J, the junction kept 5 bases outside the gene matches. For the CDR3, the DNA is TGCGCCAGCAGCTCCTCCGGGACAGGGGGCTACAATGAGCAGTTCTTC. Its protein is CASSSSGTGGYNEQFF.

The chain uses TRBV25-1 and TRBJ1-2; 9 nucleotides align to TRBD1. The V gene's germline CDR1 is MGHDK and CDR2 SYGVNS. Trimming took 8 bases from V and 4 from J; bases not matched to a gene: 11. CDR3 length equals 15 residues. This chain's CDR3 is CASSPQGQGRYGYTF. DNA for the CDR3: TGTGCCAGCTCCCCCCAGGGACAGGGCCGCTATGGCTACACCTTC.

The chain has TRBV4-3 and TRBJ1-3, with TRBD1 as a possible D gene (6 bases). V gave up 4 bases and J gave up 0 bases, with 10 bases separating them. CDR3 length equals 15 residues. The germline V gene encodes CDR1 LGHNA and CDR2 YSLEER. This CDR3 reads CASSRDKSSGNTIYF. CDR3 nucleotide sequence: TGCGCCAGCAGCCGGGACAAGAGCTCTGGAAACACCATATATTTT.

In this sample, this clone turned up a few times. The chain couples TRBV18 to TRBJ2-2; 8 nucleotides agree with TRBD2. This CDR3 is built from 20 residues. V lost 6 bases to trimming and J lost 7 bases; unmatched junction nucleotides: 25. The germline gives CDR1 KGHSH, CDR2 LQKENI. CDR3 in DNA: TGTGCCAGCTCGAAACTCGGGACCGACCCGCAAGCGGGAGATGACGGGGAGCTGTTTTTT. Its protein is CASSKLGTDPQAGDDGELFF.

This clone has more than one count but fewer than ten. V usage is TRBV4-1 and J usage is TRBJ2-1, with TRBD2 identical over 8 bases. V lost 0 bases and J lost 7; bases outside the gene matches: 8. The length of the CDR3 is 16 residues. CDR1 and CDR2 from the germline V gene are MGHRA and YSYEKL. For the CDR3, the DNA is TGCGCCAGCAGCCAAGAAGATAGCGGGGATAAGAATGAGCAGTTCTTC. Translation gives CASSQEDSGDKNEQFF.

CDR3 loop: CASSHTTGGPNTEAFF. As DNA, the CDR3 is TGTGCCAGCAGCCACACGACAGGGGGCCCTAACACTGAAGCTTTCTTT. The gene calls are TRBV3-1 (or the pseudogene TRBV3-2) and TRBJ1-1; 10 bases align to TRBD1. Trimming at V came to 3 bases and at J to 2 bases, leaving 6 bases not matched to a gene. CDR3 length: 16 amino acids. Germline V gene sequence: CDR1 LGHDT, CDR2 YNNKEL (reference sequence).

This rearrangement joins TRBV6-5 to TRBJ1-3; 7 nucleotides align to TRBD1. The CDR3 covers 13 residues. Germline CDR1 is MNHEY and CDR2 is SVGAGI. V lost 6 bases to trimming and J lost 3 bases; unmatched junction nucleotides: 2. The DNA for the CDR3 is TGTGCCAGCAGGAGACAGGGTGGAAACACCATATATTTT. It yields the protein CASRRQGGNTIYF.

The CDR3 loop reads CASSPDFLNTEAFF. The DNA of the CDR3 is TGTGCCAGCAGCCCGGACTTTCTGAACACTGAAGCTTTCTTT. This chain links TRBV6-5 with TRBJ1-1; D is uncertain. Germline assignment: CDR1 MNHEY and CDR2 SVGAGI. Trimming left V 6 bases short and J 0 bases short, with 11 bases between. This CDR3 has 14 residues.

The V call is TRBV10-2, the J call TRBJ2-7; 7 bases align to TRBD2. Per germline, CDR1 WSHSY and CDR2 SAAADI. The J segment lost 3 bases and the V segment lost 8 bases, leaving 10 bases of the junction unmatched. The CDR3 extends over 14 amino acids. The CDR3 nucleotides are TGCGCCAGCGGAATCAGCGGGGCGCTCTACGAGCAGTACTTC. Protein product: CASGISGALYEQYF.

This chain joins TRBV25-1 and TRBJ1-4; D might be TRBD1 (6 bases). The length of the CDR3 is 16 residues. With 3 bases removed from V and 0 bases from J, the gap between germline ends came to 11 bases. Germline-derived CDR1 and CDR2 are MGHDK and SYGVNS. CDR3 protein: CASSEGGQPTNEKLFF. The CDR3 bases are TGTGCCAGCAGTGAGGGGGGGCAGCCAACTAATGAAAAACTGTTTTTT.

The DNA of the CDR3 is TGTGCCAGCAGCCCCCAGGGGAGGGGGTATGGCTACACCTTC. Residues: CASSPQGRGYGYTF. The chain uses TRBV5-6 and TRBJ1-2, with D perhaps matching TRBD1 (6 bases). Germline values: CDR1 SGHDT, CDR2 YYEEEE. Trimming removed 4 bases from V and 5 bases from J, with 15 bases in between. The CDR3 has 14 amino acids.